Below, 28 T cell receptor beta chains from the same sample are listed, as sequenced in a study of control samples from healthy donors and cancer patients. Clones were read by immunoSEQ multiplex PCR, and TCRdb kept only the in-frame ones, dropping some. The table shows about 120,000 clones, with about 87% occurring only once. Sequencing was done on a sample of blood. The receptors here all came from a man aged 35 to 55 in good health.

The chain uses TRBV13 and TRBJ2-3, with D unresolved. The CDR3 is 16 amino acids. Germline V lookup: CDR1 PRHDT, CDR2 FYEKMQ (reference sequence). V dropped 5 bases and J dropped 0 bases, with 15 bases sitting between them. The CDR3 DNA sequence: TGTGCCAGCAGCGTGATGGCACGTGCAAGCACAGATACGCAGTATTTT. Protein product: CASSVMARASTDTQYF.

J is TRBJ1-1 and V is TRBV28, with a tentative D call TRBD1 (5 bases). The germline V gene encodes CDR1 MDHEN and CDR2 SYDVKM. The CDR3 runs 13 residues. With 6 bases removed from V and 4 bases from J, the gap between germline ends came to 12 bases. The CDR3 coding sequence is TGTGCCAGCAGGGATTCGAGGGGCACTGAAGCTTTCTTT. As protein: CASRDSRGTEAFF.

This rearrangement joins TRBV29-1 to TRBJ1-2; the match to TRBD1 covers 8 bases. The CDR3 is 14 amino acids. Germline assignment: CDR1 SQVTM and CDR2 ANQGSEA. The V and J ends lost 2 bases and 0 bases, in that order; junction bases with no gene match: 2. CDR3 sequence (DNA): TGCAGCGTTGAACTACAGGGGGCTAACTATGGCTACACCTTC. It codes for CSVELQGANYGYTF.

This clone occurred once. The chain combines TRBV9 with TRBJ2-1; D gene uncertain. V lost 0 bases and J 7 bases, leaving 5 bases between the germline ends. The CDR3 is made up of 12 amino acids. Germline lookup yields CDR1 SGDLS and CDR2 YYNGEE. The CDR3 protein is CASSVAGNEQFF. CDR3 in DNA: TGTGCCAGCAGCGTAGCCGGGAATGAGCAGTTCTTC.

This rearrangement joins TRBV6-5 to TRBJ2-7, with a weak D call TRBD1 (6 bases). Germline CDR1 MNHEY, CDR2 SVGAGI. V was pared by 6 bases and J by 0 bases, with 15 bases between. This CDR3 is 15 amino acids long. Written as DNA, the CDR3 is TGTGCCAGCAGGTCTACAGGGCTCAACTCCTACGAGCAGTACTTC. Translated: CASRSTGLNSYEQYF.

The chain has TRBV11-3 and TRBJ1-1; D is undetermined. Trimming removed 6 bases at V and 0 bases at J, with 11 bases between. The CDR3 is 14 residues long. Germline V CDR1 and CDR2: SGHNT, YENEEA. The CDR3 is CASSNSVLNTEAFF. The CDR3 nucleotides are TGTGCCAGCAGTAACTCGGTATTGAACACTGAAGCTTTCTTT.

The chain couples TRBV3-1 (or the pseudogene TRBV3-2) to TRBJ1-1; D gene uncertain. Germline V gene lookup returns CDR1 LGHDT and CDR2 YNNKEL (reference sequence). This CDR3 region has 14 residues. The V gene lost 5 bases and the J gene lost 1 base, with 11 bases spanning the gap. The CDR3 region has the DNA TGTGCCAGCAGCAGCTCGGCGGGGAACACTGAAGCTTTCTTT. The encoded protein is CASSSSAGNTEAFF.

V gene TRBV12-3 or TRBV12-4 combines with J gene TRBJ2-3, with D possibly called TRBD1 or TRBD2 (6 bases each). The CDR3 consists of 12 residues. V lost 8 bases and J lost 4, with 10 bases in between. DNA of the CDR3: TGTGCCAGCGGGGGGCGGGCAGATACGCAGTATTTT. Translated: CASGGRADTQYF.

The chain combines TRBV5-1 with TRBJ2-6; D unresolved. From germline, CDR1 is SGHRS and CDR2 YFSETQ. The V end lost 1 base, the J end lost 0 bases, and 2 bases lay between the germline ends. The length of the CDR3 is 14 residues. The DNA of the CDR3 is TGCGCCAGCAGCTTGCTCTCTGGGGCCAACGTCCTGACTTTC. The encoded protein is CASSLLSGANVLTF.

The DNA for the CDR3 is TGTGCCAGCAGCCAAGGAACAGGGAACCCCTACGAGCAGTACTTC. Its translation: CASSQGTGNPYEQYF. The genes are TRBV3-1 (or the pseudogene TRBV3-2) and TRBJ2-7; D is possibly TRBD1 (6 bases). CDR3 length: 15 residues. Germline V CDR1 and CDR2: LGHDT, YNNKEL (reference sequence). Between the trimmed V and J ends, which lost 1 base and 2 bases, there was a span of 12 bases.

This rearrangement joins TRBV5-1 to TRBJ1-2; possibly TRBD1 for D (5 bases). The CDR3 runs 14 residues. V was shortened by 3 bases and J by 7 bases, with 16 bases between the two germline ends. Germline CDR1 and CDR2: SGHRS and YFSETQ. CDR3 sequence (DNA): TGCGCCAGCAGCTACGGCGACAGAACGAGTGGCTACACCTTC. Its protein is CASSYGDRTSGYTF.

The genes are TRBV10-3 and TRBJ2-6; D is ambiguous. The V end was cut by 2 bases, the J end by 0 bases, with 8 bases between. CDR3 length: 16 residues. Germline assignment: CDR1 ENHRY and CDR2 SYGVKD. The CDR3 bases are TGTGCCATCAGTGAGGCAGGTCACTCTGGGGCCAACGTCCTGACTTTC. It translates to CAISEAGHSGANVLTF.

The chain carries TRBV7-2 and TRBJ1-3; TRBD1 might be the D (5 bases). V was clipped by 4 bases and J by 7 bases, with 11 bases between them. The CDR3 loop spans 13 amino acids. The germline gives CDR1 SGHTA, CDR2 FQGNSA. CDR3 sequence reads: CASSSGGVNTIYF. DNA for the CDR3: TGTGCCAGCAGCTCGGGGGGGGTGAACACCATATATTTT.

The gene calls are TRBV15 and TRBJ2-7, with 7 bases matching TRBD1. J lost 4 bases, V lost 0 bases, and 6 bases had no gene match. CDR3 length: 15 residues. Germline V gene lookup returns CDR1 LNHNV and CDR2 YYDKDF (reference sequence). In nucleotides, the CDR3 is TGTGCCACCAGCAGAGAGCCCGACAGGGCTTACGAGCAGTACTTC. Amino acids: CATSREPDRAYEQYF. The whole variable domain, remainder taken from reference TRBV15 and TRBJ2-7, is DAMVIQNPRYQVTQFGKPVTLSCSQTLNHNVMYWYQQKSSQAPKLLFHYYDKDFNNEADTPDNFQSRRPNTSFCFLDIRSPGLGDTAMYLCATSREPDRAYEQYFGPGTRLTVT.

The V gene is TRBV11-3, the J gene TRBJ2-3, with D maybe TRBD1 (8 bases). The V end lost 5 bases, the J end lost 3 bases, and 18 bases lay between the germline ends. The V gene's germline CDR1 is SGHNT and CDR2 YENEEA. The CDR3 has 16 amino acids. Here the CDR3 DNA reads TGTGCCAGCAGCCCACAGGGGGGGACAGCTACAGATACGCAGTATTTT. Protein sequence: CASSPQGGTATDTQYF.

The CDR3 sequence is CASSPDRAGELFF. The CDR3 region has the DNA TGTGCCAGCTCACCGGACCGGGCCGGGGAGCTGTTTTTT. The chain has TRBV18 and TRBJ2-2; no definite D call. Between the trimmed V and J ends, which lost 3 bases and 6 bases, there was a span of 8 bases. This CDR3 spans 13 amino acids. The germline CDR1 and CDR2 sequences are KGHSH and LQKENI.

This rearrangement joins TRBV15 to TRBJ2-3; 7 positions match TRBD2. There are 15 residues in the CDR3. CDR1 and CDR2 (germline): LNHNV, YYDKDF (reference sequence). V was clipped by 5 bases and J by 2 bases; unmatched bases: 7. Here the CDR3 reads CATSRPSGYTDTQYF. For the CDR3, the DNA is TGTGCCACCAGCCGACCTAGCGGATACACAGATACGCAGTATTTT.

The CDR3 is CASSQDMRTDDRPQHF. The CDR3 DNA is TGCGCCAGCAGCCAAGATATGCGCACGGATGATCGGCCCCAGCATTTT. The chain carries TRBV4-1 and TRBJ1-5; D is uncertain. Germline V lookup: CDR1 MGHRA, CDR2 YSYEKL. V was clipped by 0 bases and J by 9 bases, with 18 bases between them. CDR3 length equals 16 residues.

The DNA for the CDR3 is TGTGCCAGCAGCTTCACGACAGGGTTTAGAGATACGCAGTATTTT. Protein sequence: CASSFTTGFRDTQYF. The chain employs TRBV7-2 and TRBJ2-3; 7 nucleotides match TRBD1. Trimming cost V 3 bases and J 5 bases; bases outside gene matches: 8. Looked up from germline, CDR1 is SGHTA and CDR2 is FQGNSA. This CDR3 contains 15 residues.

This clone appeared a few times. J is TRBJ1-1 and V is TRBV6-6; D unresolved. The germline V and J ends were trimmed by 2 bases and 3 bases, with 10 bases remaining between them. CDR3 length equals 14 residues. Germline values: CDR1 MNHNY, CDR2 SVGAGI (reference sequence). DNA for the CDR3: TGTGCCAGCAGTTACCCGCGGGTTGACACTGAAGCTTTCTTT. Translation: CASSYPRVDTEAFF.

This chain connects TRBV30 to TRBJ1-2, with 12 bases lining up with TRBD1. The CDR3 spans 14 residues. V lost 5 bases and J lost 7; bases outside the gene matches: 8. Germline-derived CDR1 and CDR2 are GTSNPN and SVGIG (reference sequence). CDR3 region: CAWFSGTGGGGYTF. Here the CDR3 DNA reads TGTGCCTGGTTTTCCGGGACAGGGGGCGGTGGCTACACCTTC. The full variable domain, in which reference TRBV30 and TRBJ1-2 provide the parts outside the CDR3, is SQTIHQWPATLVQPVGSPLSLECTVEGTSNPNLYWYRQAAGRGLQLLFYSVGIGQISSEVPQNLSASRPQDRQFILSSKKLLLSDSGFYLCAWFSGTGGGGYTFGSGTRLTVV.

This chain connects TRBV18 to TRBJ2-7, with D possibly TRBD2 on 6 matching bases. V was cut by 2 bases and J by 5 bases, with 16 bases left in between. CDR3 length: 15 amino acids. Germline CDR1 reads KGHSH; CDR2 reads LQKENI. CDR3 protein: CASSPISPTGDEQYF. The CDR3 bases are TGTGCCAGCTCACCAATAAGCCCAACGGGAGACGAGCAGTACTTC.

Here the CDR3 reads CATGGDGYTF. CDR3 bases: TGTGCCACCGGGGGGGATGGCTACACCTTC. The V call is TRBV27, the J call TRBJ1-2; D may be TRBD1 (5 bases). Trimming left V 10 bases short and J 6 bases short, with 9 bases between. CDR3 size: 10 residues. Germline CDR1 and CDR2: MNHEY and SMNVEV (reference sequence).

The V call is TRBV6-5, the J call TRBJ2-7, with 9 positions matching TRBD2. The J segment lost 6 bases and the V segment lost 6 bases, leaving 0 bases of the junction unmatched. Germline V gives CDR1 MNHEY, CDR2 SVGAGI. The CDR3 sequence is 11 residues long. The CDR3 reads CASRRGGEQYF. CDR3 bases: TGTGCCAGCAGGCGGGGGGGCGAGCAGTACTTC.

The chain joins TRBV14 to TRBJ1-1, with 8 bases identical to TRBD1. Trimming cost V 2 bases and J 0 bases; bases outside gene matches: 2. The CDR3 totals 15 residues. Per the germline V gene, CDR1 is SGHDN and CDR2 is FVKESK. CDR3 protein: CASSQLTGVNTEAFF. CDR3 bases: TGTGCCAGCAGCCAATTGACAGGGGTGAACACTGAAGCTTTCTTT.

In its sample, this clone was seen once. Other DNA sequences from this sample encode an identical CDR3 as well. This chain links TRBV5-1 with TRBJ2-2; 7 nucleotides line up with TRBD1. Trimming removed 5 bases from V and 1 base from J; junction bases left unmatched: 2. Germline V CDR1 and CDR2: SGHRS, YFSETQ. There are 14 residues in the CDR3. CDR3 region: CASSRDRNTGELFF. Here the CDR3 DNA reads TGCGCCAGCAGTCGGGACAGGAACACCGGGGAGCTGTTTTTT.

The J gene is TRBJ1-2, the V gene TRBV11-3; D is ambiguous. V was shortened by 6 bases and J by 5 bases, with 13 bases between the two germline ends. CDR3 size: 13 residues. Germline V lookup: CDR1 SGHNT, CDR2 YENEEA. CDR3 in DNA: TGTGCCAGCAGTCAAACGACGGTTTATGGCTACACCTTC. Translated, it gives CASSQTTVYGYTF.

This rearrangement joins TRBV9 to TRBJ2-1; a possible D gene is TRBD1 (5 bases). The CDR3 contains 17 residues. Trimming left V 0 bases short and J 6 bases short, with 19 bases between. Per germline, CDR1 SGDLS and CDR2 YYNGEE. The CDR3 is CASSVALEAPGLNEQFF. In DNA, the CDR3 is TGTGCCAGCAGCGTAGCTCTGGAAGCCCCAGGGCTCAATGAGCAGTTCTTC. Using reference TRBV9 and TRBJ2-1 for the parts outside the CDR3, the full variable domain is DSGVTQTPKHLITATGQRVTLRCSPRSGDLSVYWYQQSLDQGLQFLIQYYNGEERAKGNILERFSAQQFPDLHSELNLSSLELGDSALYFCASSVALEAPGLNEQFFGPGTRLTVL.